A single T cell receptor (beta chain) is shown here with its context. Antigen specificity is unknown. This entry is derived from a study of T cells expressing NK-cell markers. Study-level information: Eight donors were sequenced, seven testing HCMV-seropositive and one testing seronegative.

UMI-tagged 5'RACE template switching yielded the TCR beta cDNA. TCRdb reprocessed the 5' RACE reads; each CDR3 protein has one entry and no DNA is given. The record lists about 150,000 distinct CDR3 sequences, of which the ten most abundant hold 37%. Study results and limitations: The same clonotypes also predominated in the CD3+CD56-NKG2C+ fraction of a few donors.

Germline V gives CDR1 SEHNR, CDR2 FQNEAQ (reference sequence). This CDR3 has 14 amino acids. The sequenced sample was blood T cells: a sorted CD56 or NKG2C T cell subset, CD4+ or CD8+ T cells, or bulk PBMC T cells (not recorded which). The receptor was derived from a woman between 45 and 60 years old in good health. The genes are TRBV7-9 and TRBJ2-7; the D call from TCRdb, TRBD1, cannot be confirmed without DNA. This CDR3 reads CASSPPQTGSEQYF.